The present TCR beta chain was sequenced within a study of T cells in Graves' hyperthyroidism and ophthalmopathy. With 5 bases clipped from V and 6 bases from J, the junction kept 3 bases outside the gene matches. Looked up from germline, CDR1 is LNHDA and CDR2 is SQIVND (reference sequence). The CDR3 extends over 16 amino acids. RNA transcripts provided the source from which TCR beta CDR3 regions were amplified. TCR CDR3 underwent first-round RT-PCR with the HTBI primer set. One entry per CDR3 protein, called by TCRdb with MiXCR from the multiplex PCR reads. The table has around 580,000 distinct CDR3 sequences, roughly 46% seen once. This clonotype was observed many times.

The chain carries TRBV19 and TRBJ2-2; 16 bases agree with TRBD2. Source material: peripheral blood or thyroid tissue (not recorded which). The receptor was derived from a woman between 18 and 29 years old with Graves' hyperthyroidism. CDR3 sequence: CASSLGTSGRAGELFF. DNA of the CDR3: TGTGCCAGTAGTTTAGGGACTAGCGGGAGGGCCGGGGAGCTGTTTTTT.